The TCR beta chain described here comes from a study of T cells in Graves' hyperthyroidism and ophthalmopathy. This clonotype was counted at least ten times. Its antigen is not known. There are 13 residues in the CDR3. The V and J ends lost 5 bases and 5 bases respectively, with 12 bases between them. Each patient was aged 18 to 65 and had newly diagnosed hyperthyroidism of under 2 months' duration. Each 10 ml fresh peripheral blood draw supplied the PBMCs. Study-level results: Among thyroid clonotypes expanded above 0.001, most also appeared in blood. Stable hyperthyroidism and ophthalmopathy were separated using 13 V-J signatures.

Regions amplified from RNA transcripts were the TCR beta CDR3 regions. First-round RT-PCR of the TCR CDR3 relied on the HTBI primer set. TCRdb independently ran MiXCR on the multiplex PCR reads; one entry per CDR3 protein. Of 250,000 or so distinct CDR3 sequences in the sample, approximately 14% were seen once. The J gene is TRBJ1-1, the V gene TRBV12-3 or TRBV12-4; D is unresolved. This sequence originates from a woman in her 50s with Graves' hyperthyroidism that later progressed to Graves' ophthalmopathy. The sample taken for sequencing was blood. In nucleotides, the CDR3 is TGTGCCAGCAGTCCGGTTATGCGGACTGAAGCTTTCTTT. Protein product: CASSPVMRTEAFF.